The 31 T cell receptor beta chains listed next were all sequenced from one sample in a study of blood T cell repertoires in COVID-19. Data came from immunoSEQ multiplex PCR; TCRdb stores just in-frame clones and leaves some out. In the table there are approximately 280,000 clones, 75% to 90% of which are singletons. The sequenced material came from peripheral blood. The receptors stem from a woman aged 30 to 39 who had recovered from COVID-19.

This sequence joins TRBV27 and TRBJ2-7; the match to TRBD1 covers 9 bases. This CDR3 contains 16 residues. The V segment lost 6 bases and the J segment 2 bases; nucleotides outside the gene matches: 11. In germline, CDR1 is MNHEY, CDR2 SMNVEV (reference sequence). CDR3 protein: CASRPQPGQGAYEQYF. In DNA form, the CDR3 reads TGTGCCAGCAGGCCTCAACCGGGACAGGGCGCCTACGAGCAGTACTTC.

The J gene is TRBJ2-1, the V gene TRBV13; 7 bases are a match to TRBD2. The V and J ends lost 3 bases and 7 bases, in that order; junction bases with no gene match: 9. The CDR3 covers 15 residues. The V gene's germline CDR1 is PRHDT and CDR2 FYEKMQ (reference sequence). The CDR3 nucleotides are TGTGCCAGCAGCTTGGACTCTGTGGGGGGGAATGAGCAGTTCTTC. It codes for CASSLDSVGGNEQFF. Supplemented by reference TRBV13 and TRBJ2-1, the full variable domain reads AAGVIQSPRHLIKEKRETATLKCYPIPRHDTVYWYQQGPGQDPQFLISFYEKMQSDKGSIPDRFSAQQFSDYHSELNMSSLELGDSALYFCASSLDSVGGNEQFFGPGTRLTVL.

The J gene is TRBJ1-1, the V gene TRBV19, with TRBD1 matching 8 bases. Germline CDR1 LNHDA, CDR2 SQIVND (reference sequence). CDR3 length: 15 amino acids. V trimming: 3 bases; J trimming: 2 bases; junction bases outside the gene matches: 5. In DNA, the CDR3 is TGTGCCAGTAGTATCCTGGACAGGGCCAACACTGAAGCTTTCTTT. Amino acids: CASSILDRANTEAFF.

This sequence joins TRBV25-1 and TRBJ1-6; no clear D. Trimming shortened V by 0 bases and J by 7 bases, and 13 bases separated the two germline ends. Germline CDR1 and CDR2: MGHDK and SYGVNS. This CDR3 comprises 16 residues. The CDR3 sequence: CASSEYRPGRNSPLHF. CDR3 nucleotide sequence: TGTGCCAGCAGTGAATACCGTCCGGGAAGGAATTCACCCCTCCACTTT.

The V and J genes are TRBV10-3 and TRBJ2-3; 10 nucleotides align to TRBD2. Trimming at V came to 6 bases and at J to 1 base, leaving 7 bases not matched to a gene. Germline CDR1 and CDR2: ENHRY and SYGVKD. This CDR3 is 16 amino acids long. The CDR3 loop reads CAISKTSGVRTDTQYF. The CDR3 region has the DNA TGTGCCATCAGCAAAACTAGCGGGGTACGCACAGATACGCAGTATTTT.

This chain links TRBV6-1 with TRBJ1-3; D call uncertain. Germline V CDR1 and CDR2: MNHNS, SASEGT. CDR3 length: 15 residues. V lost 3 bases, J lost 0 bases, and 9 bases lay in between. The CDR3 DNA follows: TGTGCCAGCAGTGATTGGCAAAACTCTGGAAACACCATATATTTT. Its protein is CASSDWQNSGNTIYF.

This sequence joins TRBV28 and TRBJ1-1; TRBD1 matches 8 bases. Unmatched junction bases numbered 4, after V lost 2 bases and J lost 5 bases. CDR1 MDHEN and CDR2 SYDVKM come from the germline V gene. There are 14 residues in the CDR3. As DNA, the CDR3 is TGTGCCAGCAGTTTACCAGGGGGCAGTACTGAAGCTTTCTTT. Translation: CASSLPGGSTEAFF.

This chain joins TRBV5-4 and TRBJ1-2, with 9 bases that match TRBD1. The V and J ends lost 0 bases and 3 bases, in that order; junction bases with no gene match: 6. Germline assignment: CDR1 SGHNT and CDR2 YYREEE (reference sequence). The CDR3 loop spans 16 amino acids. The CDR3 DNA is TGTGCCAGCAGCTTGGAACAGGGGGCGGTCTACTATGGCTACACCTTC. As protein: CASSLEQGAVYYGYTF.

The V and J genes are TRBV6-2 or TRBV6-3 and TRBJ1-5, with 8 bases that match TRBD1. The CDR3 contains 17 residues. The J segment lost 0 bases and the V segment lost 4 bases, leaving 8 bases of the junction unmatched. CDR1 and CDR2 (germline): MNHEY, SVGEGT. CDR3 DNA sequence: TGTGCCAGCAGTTTTGGGACAGGCGTTTCTAGCAATCAGCCCCAGCATTTT. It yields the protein CASSFGTGVSSNQPQHF.

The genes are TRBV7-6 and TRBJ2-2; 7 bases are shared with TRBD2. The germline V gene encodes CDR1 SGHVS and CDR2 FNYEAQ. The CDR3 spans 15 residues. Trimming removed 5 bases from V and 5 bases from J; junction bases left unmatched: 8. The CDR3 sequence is CASSPPWGGTGELFF. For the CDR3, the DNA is TGTGCCAGCAGCCCCCCGTGGGGAGGGACCGGGGAGCTGTTTTTT.

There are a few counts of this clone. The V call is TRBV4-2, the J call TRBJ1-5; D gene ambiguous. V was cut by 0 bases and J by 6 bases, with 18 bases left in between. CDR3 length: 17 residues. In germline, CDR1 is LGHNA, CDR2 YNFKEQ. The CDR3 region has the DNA TGTGCCAGCAGCCAAGATGTTTCGGGCAATCGGGGTCAGCCCCAGCATTTT. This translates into CASSQDVSGNRGQPQHF.

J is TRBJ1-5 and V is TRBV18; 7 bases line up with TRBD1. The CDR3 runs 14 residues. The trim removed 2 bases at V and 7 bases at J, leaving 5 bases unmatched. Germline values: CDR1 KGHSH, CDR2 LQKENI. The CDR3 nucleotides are TGTGCCAGCTCACCAGAGACAGGGCGACAGCCCCAGCATTTT. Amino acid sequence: CASSPETGRQPQHF.

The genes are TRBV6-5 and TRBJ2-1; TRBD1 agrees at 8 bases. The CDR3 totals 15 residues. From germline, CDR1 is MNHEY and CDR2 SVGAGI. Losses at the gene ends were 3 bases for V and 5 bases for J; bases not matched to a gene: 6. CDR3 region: CASSYSDRANNEQFF. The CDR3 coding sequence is TGTGCCAGCAGTTATTCGGACAGGGCGAACAATGAGCAGTTCTTC.

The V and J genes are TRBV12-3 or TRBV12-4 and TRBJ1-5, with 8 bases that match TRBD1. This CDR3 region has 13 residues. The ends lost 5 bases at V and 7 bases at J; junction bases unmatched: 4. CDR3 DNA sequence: TGTGCCAGCAGTCGGACAGGGCCGCAGCCCCAGCATTTT. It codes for CASSRTGPQPQHF.

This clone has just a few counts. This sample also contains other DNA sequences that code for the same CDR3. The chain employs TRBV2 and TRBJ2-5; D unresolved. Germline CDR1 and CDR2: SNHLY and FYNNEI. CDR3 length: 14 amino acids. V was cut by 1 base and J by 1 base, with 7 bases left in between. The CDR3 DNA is TGTGCCAGCAGTGAAGGCGCCATCCAAGAGACCCAGTACTTC. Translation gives CASSEGAIQETQYF. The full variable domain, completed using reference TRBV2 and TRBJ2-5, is EPEVTQTPSHQVTQMGQEVILRCVPISNHLYFYWYRQILGQKVEFLVSFYNNEISEKSEIFDDQFSVERPDGSNFTLKIRSTKLEDSAMYFCASSEGAIQETQYFGPGTRLLVL.

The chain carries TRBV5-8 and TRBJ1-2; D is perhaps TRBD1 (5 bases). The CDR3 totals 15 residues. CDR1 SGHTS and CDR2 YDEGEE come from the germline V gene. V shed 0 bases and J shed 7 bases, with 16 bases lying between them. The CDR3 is CASSLEGHPQAGYTF. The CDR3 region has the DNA TGTGCCAGCAGCTTGGAAGGACACCCTCAGGCTGGCTACACCTTC.

As DNA, the CDR3 is TGTGCCAGCAAGTCACAGGGGACCTGGAATCAGCCCCAGCATTTT. It translates to CASKSQGTWNQPQHF. The genes are TRBV6-5 and TRBJ1-5; TRBD1 agrees at 7 bases. The V segment lost 7 bases and the J segment 4 bases; nucleotides outside the gene matches: 10. The CDR3 loop spans 15 amino acids. The V gene's germline CDR1 is MNHEY and CDR2 SVGAGI.

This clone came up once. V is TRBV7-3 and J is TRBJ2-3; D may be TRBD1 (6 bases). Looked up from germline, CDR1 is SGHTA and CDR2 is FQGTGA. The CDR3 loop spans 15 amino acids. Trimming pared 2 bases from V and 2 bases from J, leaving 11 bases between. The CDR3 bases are TGTGCCAGCAGCTTATATACAGGGCTCACAGATACGCAGTATTTT. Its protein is CASSLYTGLTDTQYF.

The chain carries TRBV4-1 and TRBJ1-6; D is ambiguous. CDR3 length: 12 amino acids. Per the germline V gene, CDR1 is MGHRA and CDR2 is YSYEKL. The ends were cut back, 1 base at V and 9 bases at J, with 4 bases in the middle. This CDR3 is CASSQGPSPLHF. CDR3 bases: TGCGCCAGCAGCCAAGGGCCTTCACCCCTCCACTTT.

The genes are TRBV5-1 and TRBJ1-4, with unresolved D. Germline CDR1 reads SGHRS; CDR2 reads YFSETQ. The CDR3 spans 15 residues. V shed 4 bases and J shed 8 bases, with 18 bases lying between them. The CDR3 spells CASSPIYGSGEKLFF. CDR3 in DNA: TGCGCCAGCAGCCCGATATATGGGAGTGGGGAAAAACTGTTTTTT.

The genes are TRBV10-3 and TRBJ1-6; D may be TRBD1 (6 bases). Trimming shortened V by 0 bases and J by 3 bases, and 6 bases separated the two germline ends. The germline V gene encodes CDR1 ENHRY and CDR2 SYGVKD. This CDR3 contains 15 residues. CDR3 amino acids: CAISESQGYNSPLHF. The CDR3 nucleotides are TGTGCCATCAGTGAGTCACAGGGCTATAATTCACCCCTCCACTTT.

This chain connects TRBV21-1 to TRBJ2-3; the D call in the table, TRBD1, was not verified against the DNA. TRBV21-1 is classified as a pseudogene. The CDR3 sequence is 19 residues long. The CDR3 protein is CASSKAVGEQGLSTDTQYF. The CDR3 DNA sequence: TGTGCCAGCAGCAAAGCAGTCGGCGAACAGGGCTTGAGCACAGATACGCAGTATTTT.

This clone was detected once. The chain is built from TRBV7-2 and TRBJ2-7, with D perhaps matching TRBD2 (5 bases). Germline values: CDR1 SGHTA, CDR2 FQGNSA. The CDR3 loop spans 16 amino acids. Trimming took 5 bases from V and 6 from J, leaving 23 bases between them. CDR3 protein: CASSLRSGLLAAEQYF. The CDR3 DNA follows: TGTGCCAGCAGCCTCCGGTCCGGACTCCTGGCCGCCGAGCAGTACTTC.

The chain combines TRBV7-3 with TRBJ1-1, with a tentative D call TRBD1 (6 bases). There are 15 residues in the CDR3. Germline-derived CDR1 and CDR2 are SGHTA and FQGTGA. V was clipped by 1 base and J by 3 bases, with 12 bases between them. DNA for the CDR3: TGTGCCAGCAGCTTAAACCGGGGGGCGGACACTGAAGCTTTCTTT. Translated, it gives CASSLNRGADTEAFF.

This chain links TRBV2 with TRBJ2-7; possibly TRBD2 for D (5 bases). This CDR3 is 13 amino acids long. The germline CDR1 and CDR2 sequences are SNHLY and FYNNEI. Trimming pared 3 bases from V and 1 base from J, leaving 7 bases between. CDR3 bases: TGTGCCAGCAGTGACCCGGGGTCCTACGAGCAGTACTTC. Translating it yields CASSDPGSYEQYF.

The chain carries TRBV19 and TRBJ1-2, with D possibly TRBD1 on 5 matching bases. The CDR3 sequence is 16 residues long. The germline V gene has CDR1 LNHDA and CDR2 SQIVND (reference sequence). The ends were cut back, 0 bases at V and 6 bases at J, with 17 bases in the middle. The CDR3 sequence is CASSIDPWLGRNGYTF. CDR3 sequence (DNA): TGTGCCAGTAGTATAGATCCTTGGCTGGGGCGTAATGGCTACACCTTC.

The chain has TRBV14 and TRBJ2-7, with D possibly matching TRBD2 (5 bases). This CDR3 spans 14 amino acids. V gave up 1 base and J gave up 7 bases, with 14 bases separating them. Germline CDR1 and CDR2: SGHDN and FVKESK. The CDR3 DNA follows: TGTGCCAGCAGCCAAGTCTGGCCTAGCTGGGAGCAGTACTTC. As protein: CASSQVWPSWEQYF.

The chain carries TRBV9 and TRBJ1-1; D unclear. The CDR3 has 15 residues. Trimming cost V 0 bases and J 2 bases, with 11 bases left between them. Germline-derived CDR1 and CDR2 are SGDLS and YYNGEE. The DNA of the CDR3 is TGTGCCAGCAGCGTAGGACCTCGGGGTAACACTGAAGCTTTCTTT. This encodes CASSVGPRGNTEAFF.

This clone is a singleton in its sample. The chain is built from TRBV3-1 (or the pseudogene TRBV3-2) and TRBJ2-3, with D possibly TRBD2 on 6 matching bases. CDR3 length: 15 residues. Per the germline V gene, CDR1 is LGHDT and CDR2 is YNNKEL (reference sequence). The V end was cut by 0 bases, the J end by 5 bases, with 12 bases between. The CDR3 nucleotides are TGTGCCAGCAGCCAAGATTGGGGGGTGAAAGATACGCAGTATTTT. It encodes CASSQDWGVKDTQYF.

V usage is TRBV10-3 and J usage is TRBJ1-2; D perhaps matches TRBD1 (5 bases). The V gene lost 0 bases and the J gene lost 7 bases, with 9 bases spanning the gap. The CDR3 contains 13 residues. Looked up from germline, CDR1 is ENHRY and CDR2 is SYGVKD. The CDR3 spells CAISESLGAGYTF. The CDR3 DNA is TGTGCCATCAGTGAGTCGCTAGGGGCTGGCTACACCTTC.

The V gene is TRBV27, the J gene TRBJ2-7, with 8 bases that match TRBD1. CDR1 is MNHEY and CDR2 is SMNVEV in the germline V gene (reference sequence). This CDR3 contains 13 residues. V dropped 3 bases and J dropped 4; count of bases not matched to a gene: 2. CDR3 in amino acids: CASSFGTGYEQYF. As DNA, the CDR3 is TGTGCCAGCAGTTTCGGGACAGGATACGAGCAGTACTTC.